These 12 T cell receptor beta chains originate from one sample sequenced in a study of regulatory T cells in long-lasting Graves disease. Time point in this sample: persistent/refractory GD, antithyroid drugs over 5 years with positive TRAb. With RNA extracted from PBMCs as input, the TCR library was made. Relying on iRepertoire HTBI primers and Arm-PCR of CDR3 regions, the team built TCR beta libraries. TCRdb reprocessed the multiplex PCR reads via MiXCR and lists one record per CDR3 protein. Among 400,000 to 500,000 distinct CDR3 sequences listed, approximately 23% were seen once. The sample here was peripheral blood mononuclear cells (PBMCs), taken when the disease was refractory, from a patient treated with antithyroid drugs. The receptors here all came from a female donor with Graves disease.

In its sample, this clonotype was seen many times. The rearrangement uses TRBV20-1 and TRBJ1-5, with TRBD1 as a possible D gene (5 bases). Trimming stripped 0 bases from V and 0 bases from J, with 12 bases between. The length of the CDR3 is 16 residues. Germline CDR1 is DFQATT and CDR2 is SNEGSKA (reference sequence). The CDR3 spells CSARDAGIYSNQPQHF. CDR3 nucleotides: TGCAGTGCTAGAGATGCAGGGATATATAGCAATCAGCCCCAGCATTTT.

The CDR3 reads CSARAIESGGVLTDTQYF. CDR3 nucleotide sequence: TGCAGTGCTAGAGCGATTGAGAGCGGGGGCGTTCTCACAGATACGCAGTATTTT. The chain couples TRBV20-1 to TRBJ2-3; 8 bases are shared with TRBD2. Germline V gene data show CDR1 as DFQATT and CDR2 as SNEGSKA (reference sequence). V lost 1 base, J lost 2 bases, and 14 bases stayed unmatched. The CDR3 has 18 amino acids.

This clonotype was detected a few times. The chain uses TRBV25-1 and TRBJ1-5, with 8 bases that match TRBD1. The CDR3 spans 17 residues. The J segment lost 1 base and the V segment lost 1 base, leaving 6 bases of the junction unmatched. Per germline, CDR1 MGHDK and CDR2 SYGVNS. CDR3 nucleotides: TGTGCCAGCAGTGAATCTAAGGGACAGGACAGCAATCAGCCCCAGCATTTT. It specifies CASSESKGQDSNQPQHF. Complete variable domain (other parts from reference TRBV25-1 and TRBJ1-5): EADIYQTPRYLVIGTGKKITLECSQTMGHDKMYWYQQDPGMELHLIHYSYGVNSTEKGDLSSESTVSRIRTEHFPLTLESARPSHTSQYLCASSESKGQDSNQPQHFGDGTRLSIL.

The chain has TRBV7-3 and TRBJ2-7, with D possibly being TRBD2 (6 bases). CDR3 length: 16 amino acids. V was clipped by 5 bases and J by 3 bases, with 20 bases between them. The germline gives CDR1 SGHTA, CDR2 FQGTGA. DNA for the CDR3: TGTGCCAGCAGCCCCAACGGGGACGGGAGCTACTACGAGCAGTACTTC. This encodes CASSPNGDGSYYEQYF.

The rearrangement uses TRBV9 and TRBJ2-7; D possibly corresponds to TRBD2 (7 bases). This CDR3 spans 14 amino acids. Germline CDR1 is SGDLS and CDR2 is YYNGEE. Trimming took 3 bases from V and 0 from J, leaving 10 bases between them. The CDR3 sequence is CASSGGGTSYEQYF. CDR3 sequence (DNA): TGTGCCAGCAGCGGGGGGGGCACCTCCTACGAGCAGTACTTC. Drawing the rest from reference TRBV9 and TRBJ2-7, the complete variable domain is DSGVTQTPKHLITATGQRVTLRCSPRSGDLSVYWYQQSLDQGLQFLIQYYNGEERAKGNILERFSAQQFPDLHSELNLSSLELGDSALYFCASSGGGTSYEQYFGPGTRLTVT.

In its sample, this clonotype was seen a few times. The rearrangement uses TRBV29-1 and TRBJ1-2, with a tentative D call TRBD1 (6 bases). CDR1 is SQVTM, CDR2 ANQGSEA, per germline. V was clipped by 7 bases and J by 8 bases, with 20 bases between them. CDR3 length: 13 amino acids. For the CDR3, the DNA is TGCAGCGGCGAGATCCTACAGGGCAGCGGCTACACCTTC. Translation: CSGEILQGSGYTF. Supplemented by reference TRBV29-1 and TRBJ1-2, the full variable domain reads SAVISQKPSRDICQRGTSLTIQCQVDSQVTMMFWYRQQPGQSLTLIATANQGSEATYESGFVIDKFPISRPNLTFSTLTVSNMSPEDSSIYLCSGEILQGSGYTFGSGTRLTVV.

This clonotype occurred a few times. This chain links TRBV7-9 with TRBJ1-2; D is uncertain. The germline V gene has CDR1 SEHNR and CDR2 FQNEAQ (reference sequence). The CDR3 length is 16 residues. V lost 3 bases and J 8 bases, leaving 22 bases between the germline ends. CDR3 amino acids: CASSFLAWRLGQGYTF. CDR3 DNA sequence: TGTGCCAGCAGCTTTCTCGCGTGGAGGCTAGGGCAAGGCTACACCTTC.

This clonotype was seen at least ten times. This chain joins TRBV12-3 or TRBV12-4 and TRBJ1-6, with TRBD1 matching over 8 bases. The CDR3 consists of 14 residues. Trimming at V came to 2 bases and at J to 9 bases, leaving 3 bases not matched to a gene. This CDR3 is CASSLQGALSPLHF. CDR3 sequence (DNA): TGTGCCAGCAGTTTACAGGGGGCGCTTTCACCCCTCCACTTT.

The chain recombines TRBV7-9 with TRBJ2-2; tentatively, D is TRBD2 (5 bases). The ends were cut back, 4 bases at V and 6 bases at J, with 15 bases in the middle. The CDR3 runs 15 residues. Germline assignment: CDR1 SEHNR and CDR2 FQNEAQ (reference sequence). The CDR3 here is CASSSSFGVSGELFF. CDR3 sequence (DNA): TGTGCCAGCAGCTCCTCTTTCGGGGTATCCGGGGAGCTGTTTTTT.

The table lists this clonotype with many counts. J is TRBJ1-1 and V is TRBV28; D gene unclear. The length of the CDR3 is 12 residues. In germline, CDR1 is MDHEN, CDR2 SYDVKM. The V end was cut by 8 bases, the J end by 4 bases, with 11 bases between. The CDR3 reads CASASSGTEAFF. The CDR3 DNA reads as TGTGCCAGCGCCTCGTCTGGCACTGAAGCTTTCTTT.

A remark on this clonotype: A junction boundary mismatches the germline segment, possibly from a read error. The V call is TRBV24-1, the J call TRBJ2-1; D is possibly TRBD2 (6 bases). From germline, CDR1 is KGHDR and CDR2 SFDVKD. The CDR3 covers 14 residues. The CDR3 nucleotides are TGTGCCACCAGTGCCACTAGCTCCTACAATGAACAGTTCTTC. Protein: CATSATSSYNEQFF.

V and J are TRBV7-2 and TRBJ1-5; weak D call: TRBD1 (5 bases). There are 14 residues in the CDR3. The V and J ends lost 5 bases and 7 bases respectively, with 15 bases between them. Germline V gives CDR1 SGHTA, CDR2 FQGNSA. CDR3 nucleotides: TGTGCCAGCAGCCCCCCCGGCTGGGGGCAGCCCCAGCATTTT. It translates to CASSPPGWGQPQHF.